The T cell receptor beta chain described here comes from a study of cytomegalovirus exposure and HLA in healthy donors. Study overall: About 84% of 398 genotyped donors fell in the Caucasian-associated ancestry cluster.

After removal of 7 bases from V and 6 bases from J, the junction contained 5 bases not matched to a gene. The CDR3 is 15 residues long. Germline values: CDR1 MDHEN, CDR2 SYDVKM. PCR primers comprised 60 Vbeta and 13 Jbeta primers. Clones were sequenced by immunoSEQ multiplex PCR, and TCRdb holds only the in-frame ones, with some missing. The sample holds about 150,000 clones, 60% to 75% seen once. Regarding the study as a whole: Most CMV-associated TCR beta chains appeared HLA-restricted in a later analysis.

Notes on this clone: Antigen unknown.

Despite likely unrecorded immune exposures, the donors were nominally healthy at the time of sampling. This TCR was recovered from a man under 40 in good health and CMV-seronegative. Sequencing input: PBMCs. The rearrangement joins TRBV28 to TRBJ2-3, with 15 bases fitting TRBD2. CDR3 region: CASTGTSGRYDTQYF. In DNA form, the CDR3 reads TGTGCCAGCACTGGGACTAGCGGGAGGTACGATACGCAGTATTTT.